The present T cell receptor beta chain was sequenced within a study of CD8 T cells in ankylosing spondylitis. Notes on the study in general: Among TCR beta sequences, a motif of fewer than 10 highly homologous variants appeared characteristic of ankylosing spondylitis blood.

A note on this clonotype: As yet, its antigen is unknown.

The CDR3 runs to 14 residues. The junction had 9 bases not matched to a gene; V was cut back by 7 bases and J by 6 bases. The germline CDR1 and CDR2 sequences are MNHEY and SVGEGT. TCRdb passed the 5' RACE reads through MiXCR, listing each CDR3 protein once. The sample lists 750,000 to 850,000 distinct CDR3 sequences, approximately 12% occurring once. Sequencing used blood, either unsorted or a sorted T cell fraction (not recorded which). This receptor was taken from a male donor with ankylosing spondylitis. This rearrangement joins TRBV6-2 or TRBV6-3 to TRBJ1-2, with 9 bases fitting TRBD1. The CDR3 is CASNTRDREDGYTF. CDR3 DNA: TGTGCCAGCAATACCCGGGACAGGGAGGATGGCTACACCTTC.